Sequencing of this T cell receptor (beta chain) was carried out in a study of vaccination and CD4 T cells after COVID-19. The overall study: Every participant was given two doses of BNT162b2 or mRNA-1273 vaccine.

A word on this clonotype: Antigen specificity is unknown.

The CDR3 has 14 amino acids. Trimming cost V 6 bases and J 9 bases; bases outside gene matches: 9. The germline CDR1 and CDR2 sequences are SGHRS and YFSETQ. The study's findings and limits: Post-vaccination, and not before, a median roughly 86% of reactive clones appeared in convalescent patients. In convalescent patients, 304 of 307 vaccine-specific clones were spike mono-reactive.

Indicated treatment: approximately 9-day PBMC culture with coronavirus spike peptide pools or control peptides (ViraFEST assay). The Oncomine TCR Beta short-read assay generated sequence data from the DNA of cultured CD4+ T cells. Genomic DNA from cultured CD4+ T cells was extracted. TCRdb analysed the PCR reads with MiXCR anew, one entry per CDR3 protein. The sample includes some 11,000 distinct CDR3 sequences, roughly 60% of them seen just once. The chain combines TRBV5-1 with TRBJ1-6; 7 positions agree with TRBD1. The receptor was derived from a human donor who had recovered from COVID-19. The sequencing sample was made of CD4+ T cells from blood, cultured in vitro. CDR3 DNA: TGCGCCAGCAACCCCGGACAGGCCGTTTCACCCCTCCACTTT. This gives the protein CASNPGQAVSPLHF.